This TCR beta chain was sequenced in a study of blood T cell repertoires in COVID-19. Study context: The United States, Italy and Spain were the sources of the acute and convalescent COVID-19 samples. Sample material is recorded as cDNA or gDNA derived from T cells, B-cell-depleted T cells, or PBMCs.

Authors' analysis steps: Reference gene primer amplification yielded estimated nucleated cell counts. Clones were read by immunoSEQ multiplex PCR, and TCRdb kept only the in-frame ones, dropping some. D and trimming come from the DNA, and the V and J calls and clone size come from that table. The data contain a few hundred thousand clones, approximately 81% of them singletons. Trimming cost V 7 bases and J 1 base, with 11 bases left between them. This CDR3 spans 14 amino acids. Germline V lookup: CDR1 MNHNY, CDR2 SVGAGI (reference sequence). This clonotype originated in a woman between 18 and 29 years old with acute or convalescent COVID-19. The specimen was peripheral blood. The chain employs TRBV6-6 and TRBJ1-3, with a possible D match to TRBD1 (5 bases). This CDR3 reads CASIPGGSGNTIYF. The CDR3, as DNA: TGTGCCAGCATCCCCGGGGGTTCTGGAAACACCATATATTTT.